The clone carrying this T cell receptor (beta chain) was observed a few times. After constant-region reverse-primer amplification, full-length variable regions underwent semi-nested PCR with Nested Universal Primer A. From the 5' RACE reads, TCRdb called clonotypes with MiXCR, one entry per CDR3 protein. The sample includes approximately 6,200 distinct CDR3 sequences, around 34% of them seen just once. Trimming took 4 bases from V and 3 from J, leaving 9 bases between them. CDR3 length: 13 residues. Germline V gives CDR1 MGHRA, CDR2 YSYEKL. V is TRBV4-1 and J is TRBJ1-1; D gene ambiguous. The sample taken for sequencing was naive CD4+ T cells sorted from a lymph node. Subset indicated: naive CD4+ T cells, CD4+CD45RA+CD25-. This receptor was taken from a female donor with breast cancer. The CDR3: CASSRGEHTEAFF. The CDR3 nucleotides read TGCGCCAGCAGCCGTGGGGAGCACACTGAAGCTTTCTTT.